A selection of T cell receptor beta chains follows, all from one sample in a study of shared clonotypes between healthy human individuals. Libraries were prepared by immunoSEQ multiplex PCR; TCRdb keeps only in-frame clonotypes and omits some of them. Of 1.5 million to 2.5 million clones in the sample, about 95% were seen once. The sequencing sample was made of naive CD8+ T cells sorted from blood. The receptors were gathered from a man between 18 and 35 years old in good health. Both conserved end residues are part of each CDR3. D genes are given only for firm matches. The size entry is marked missing in some rows and otherwise reads once, few, many or a size class.

cdr3_length: 15; d_call: NA; v_call: TRBV4-1; clone_size: NA; j_call: TRBJ2-7; cdr3_nt: TGCGCCAGCAGCCATTCTGAGGACCCCACCTACGAGCAGTACTTC; cdr3_aa: CASSHSEDPTYEQYF
cdr3_length: 14; d_call: NA; v_call: TRBV10-2; clone_size: NA; j_call: TRBJ2-7; cdr3_nt: TGCGCCAGCAGAGACACTCGGGGGACGTACGAGCAGTACTTC; cdr3_aa: CASRDTRGTYEQYF
cdr3_length: 16; d_call: TRBD2; v_call: TRBV7-2; clone_size: NA; j_call: TRBJ2-1; cdr3_nt: TGTGCCAGCAGCTGGGGAATAGCGGGGGAATACAATGAGCAGTTCTTC; cdr3_aa: CASSWGIAGEYNEQFF
cdr3_length: 14; d_call: NA; v_call: TRBV19; clone_size: NA; j_call: TRBJ2-7; cdr3_nt: TGTGCCAGTAGTATATCAGGGGTGGCCTACGAGCAGTACTTC; cdr3_aa: CASSISGVAYEQYF
cdr3_length: 15; d_call: TRBD1; v_call: TRBV19; clone_size: NA; j_call: TRBJ1-6; cdr3_nt: TGTGCCAGTAGCCCCTGGGGACAGGGCTATTCACCCCTCCACTTT; cdr3_aa: CASSPWGQGYSPLHF
cdr3_length: 13; d_call: TRBD1; v_call: TRBV5-1; clone_size: once; j_call: TRBJ1-2; cdr3_nt: TGCGCCAGCAGCATGGACAGGAACTATGGCTACACCTTC; cdr3_aa: CASSMDRNYGYTF
cdr3_length: 13; d_call: NA; v_call: TRBV6-6; clone_size: NA; j_call: TRBJ2-3; cdr3_nt: TGTGCCATAAAGGACTCGTACACAGATACGCAGTATTTT; cdr3_aa: CAIKDSYTDTQYF
cdr3_length: 15; d_call: NA; v_call: TRBV10-2; clone_size: NA; j_call: TRBJ2-3; cdr3_nt: TGCGCCAGCAGGGGGACCCAGATAGGTACAGATACGCAGTATTTT; cdr3_aa: CASRGTQIGTDTQYF
cdr3_length: 13; d_call: NA; v_call: TRBV7-6; clone_size: NA; j_call: TRBJ2-2; cdr3_nt: TGTGCCAGCAGCTTTAAGGGAACCGGGGAGCTGTTTTTT; cdr3_aa: CASSFKGTGELFF
cdr3_length: 14; d_call: NA; v_call: TRBV5-1; clone_size: NA; j_call: TRBJ2-3; cdr3_nt: TGCGCCAGCAGCTTGTTGGAAGGCACAGATACGCAGTATTTT; cdr3_aa: CASSLLEGTDTQYF
cdr3_length: 14; d_call: NA; v_call: TRBV7-9; clone_size: NA; j_call: TRBJ1-5; cdr3_nt: TGTGCCAGCAGCTCCACAGAGAGCAATCAGCCCCAGCATTTT; cdr3_aa: CASSSTESNQPQHF
cdr3_length: 12; d_call: NA; v_call: TRBV4-1; clone_size: NA; j_call: TRBJ2-2; cdr3_nt: TGCGCCAGCAGCCAAGATCCCTGGGAGCTGTTTTTT; cdr3_aa: CASSQDPWELFF
cdr3_length: 16; d_call: TRBD2; v_call: TRBV9; clone_size: NA; j_call: TRBJ2-3; cdr3_nt: TGTGCCAGCAATGAGGGACTAGCGGACGACACAGATACGCAGTATTTT; cdr3_aa: CASNEGLADDTDTQYF
cdr3_length: 14; d_call: NA; v_call: TRBV4-3; clone_size: NA; j_call: TRBJ2-5; cdr3_nt: TGCGCCAGCAGCCAAGATAGAGGTACCGGGACCCAGTACTTC; cdr3_aa: CASSQDRGTGTQYF
cdr3_length: 16; d_call: NA; v_call: TRBV14; clone_size: NA; j_call: TRBJ1-1; cdr3_nt: TGTGCCAGCAGCCAAGAGGGTGAGGCCAAGAACACTGAAGCTTTCTTT; cdr3_aa: CASSQEGEAKNTEAFF
cdr3_length: 14; d_call: TRBD1; v_call: TRBV9; clone_size: NA; j_call: TRBJ2-5; cdr3_nt: TGTGCCAGCAGCCCAGGGACAGTCCAAGAGACCCAGTACTTC; cdr3_aa: CASSPGTVQETQYF
cdr3_length: 16; d_call: TRBD1; v_call: TRBV2; clone_size: NA; j_call: TRBJ2-7; cdr3_nt: TGTGCCAGCAGGTCCCCCACAGGGGGTTTTTCCTACGAGCAGTACTTC; cdr3_aa: CASRSPTGGFSYEQYF
cdr3_length: 14; d_call: NA; v_call: TRBV5-4; clone_size: NA; j_call: TRBJ2-7; cdr3_nt: TGTGCCAGCACCTTCCTAGGGGGGGACTACGAGCAGTACTTC; cdr3_aa: CASTFLGGDYEQYF
cdr3_length: 11; d_call: NA; v_call: TRBV20-1; clone_size: NA; j_call: TRBJ1-5; cdr3_nt: TGCAGTGCTAGAGATGAGAGCTTCCGGCATTTT; cdr3_aa: CSARDESFRHF
cdr3_length: 16; d_call: TRBD2; v_call: TRBV2; clone_size: NA; j_call: TRBJ2-7; cdr3_nt: TGTGCCAGCAGAAGAAGCGGGACCCTTAGCTCCTACGAGCAGTACTTC; cdr3_aa: CASRRSGTLSSYEQYF
cdr3_length: 14; d_call: TRBD2; v_call: TRBV11-2; clone_size: once; j_call: TRBJ2-5; cdr3_nt: TGTGCCAGCAGCGCGGTGCGGGGGGTGGAGACCCAGTACTTC; cdr3_aa: CASSAVRGVETQYF
cdr3_length: 15; d_call: TRBD1; v_call: TRBV30; clone_size: NA; j_call: TRBJ1-5; cdr3_nt: TGTGCCTGGACCTCCGAGACAGGGAAGGGACAGCCCCAGCATTTT; cdr3_aa: CAWTSETGKGQPQHF
cdr3_length: 15; d_call: NA; v_call: TRBV4-3; clone_size: NA; j_call: TRBJ1-5; cdr3_nt: TGCGCCAGCAGCCAAGATATGGGGAGCAATCAGCCCCAGCATTTT; cdr3_aa: CASSQDMGSNQPQHF
cdr3_length: 16; d_call: NA; v_call: TRBV7-3; clone_size: NA; j_call: TRBJ2-5; cdr3_nt: TGTGCCAGCAGCCGAACCCTCAGGGGCCGCCAAGAGGCCCAGTACTTC; cdr3_aa: CASSRTLRGRQEAQYF
cdr3_length: 16; d_call: NA; v_call: TRBV11-2; clone_size: NA; j_call: TRBJ2-1; cdr3_nt: TGTGCCAGCAGCTTAGTGTGGCAGGGGATCTACAATGAGCAGTTCTTC; cdr3_aa: CASSLVWQGIYNEQFF
cdr3_length: 14; d_call: TRBD2; v_call: TRBV15; clone_size: NA; j_call: TRBJ2-7; cdr3_nt: TGTGCCACCAGCTCGACTAGCGGGGTCTACGAGCAGTACTTC; cdr3_aa: CATSSTSGVYEQYF
cdr3_length: 15; d_call: NA; v_call: TRBV4-1; clone_size: NA; j_call: TRBJ2-5; cdr3_nt: TGCGCCAGCAGCCTGCGGGACTCGTATCAAGAGACCCAGTACTTC; cdr3_aa: CASSLRDSYQETQYF
cdr3_length: 13; d_call: NA; v_call: TRBV7-2; clone_size: NA; j_call: TRBJ2-2; cdr3_nt: TGTGCCAGCAGCTTAAGTACAGCCGGGGAGCTGTTTTTT; cdr3_aa: CASSLSTAGELFF
cdr3_length: 14; d_call: NA; v_call: TRBV4-1; clone_size: few; j_call: TRBJ1-3; cdr3_nt: TGCGCCAGCAGCCAAGAGCGCCTCCTGGACACCATATATTTT; cdr3_aa: CASSQERLLDTIYF
cdr3_length: 15; d_call: NA; v_call: TRBV28; clone_size: NA; j_call: TRBJ2-1; cdr3_nt: TGTGCCAGCAGCTCCGCCGGATCCTCCTACAATGAGCAGTTCTTC; cdr3_aa: CASSSAGSSYNEQFF
cdr3_length: 15; d_call: TRBD2; v_call: TRBV19; clone_size: NA; j_call: TRBJ2-7; cdr3_nt: TGTGCCAGTAGTATCCTAGCGGGAGAGACCTACGAGCAGTACTTC; cdr3_aa: CASSILAGETYEQYF
cdr3_length: 16; d_call: TRBD2; v_call: TRBV4-3; clone_size: NA; j_call: TRBJ2-5; cdr3_nt: TGCGCCAGCAGCCAAGTTAGCGGGGGAGAGGGAGAGACCCAGTACTTC; cdr3_aa: CASSQVSGGEGETQYF
cdr3_length: 16; d_call: TRBD1; v_call: TRBV19; clone_size: NA; j_call: TRBJ2-1; cdr3_nt: TGTGCCAGTAGGTCGACCGGGACAGACTCCTACAATGAGCAGTTCTTC; cdr3_aa: CASRSTGTDSYNEQFF
cdr3_length: 11; d_call: NA; v_call: TRBV28; clone_size: NA; j_call: TRBJ1-1; cdr3_nt: TGTGCCAGCAGTTTGGGTACTGAAGCTTTCTTT; cdr3_aa: CASSLGTEAFF
cdr3_length: 14; d_call: NA; v_call: TRBV5-1; clone_size: NA; j_call: TRBJ2-5; cdr3_nt: TGCGCCAGCAGCTTGGGTCTGAACCAAGAGACCCAGTACTTC; cdr3_aa: CASSLGLNQETQYF
cdr3_length: 16; d_call: NA; v_call: TRBV4-1; clone_size: once; j_call: TRBJ2-2; cdr3_nt: TGCGCCAGCAGCCTCAAGATGCCCCTACTAGCTTCGGAGCTGTTTTTT; cdr3_aa: CASSLKMPLLASELFF
cdr3_length: 13; d_call: TRBD2; v_call: TRBV7-9; clone_size: NA; j_call: TRBJ2-7; cdr3_nt: TGTGCCAGCAGCTTGGCGGGGGCCTACGAGCAGTACTTC; cdr3_aa: CASSLAGAYEQYF
cdr3_length: 16; d_call: NA; v_call: TRBV11-2; clone_size: NA; j_call: TRBJ2-3; cdr3_nt: TGTGCCAGCAGCTTATACGGGAATGGGGGCCCAGATACGCAGTATTTT; cdr3_aa: CASSLYGNGGPDTQYF
cdr3_length: 13; d_call: NA; v_call: TRBV10-2; clone_size: NA; j_call: TRBJ1-2; cdr3_nt: TGCGCCAGCAGTGAAAAGGGAGAAGATGGCTACACCTTC; cdr3_aa: CASSEKGEDGYTF
cdr3_length: 14; d_call: NA; v_call: TRBV6-5; clone_size: NA; j_call: TRBJ2-5; cdr3_nt: TGTGCCAGCAGTTACGGGGCGGCTCGGGAGACCCAGTACTTC; cdr3_aa: CASSYGAARETQYF
cdr3_length: 13; d_call: NA; v_call: TRBV9; clone_size: NA; j_call: TRBJ1-6; cdr3_nt: TGTGCCAGCAGCGGGAGAGGGGGATGGGCCCTCCACTTT; cdr3_aa: CASSGRGGWALHF